The 25 T cell receptor beta chains presented below share a single source sample, sequenced in a study of cytomegalovirus exposure and HLA in healthy donors. The PCR made use of 60 Vbeta and 13 Jbeta primers. The protocol was immunoSEQ multiplex PCR, while the TCRdb copy is restricted to in-frame clones and leaves out a portion. Here the sample spans 55,000 to 80,000 clones, around 80% being singletons. The material sequenced was PBMCs. These TCRs come from a woman aged 40-49 years in good health and CMV-seropositive.

This sequence joins TRBV19 and TRBJ1-5, with a possible D match to TRBD1 (5 bases). Germline CDR1 LNHDA, CDR2 SQIVND (reference sequence). The CDR3 spans 14 residues. V was clipped by 2 bases and J by 8 bases, with 13 bases between them. CDR3 bases: TGTGCCAGTAGTATAAGGGGCCATATAAAGCCCCAGCATTTT. This translates into CASSIRGHIKPQHF.

CDR3 nucleotide sequence: TGTGCCAGCAGTCCGGGCACTGAAGCTTTCTTT. It specifies CASSPGTEAFF. The V and J genes are TRBV11-2 and TRBJ1-1; no clear D gene. This CDR3 region has 11 residues. V was shortened by 6 bases and J by 4 bases, with 6 bases between the two germline ends. Germline V lookup: CDR1 SGHAT, CDR2 FQNNGV.

DNA for the CDR3: TGTGCCAGCAGCTTACGGACAGGGGAGAATTCACCCCTCCACTTT. Amino acid sequence: CASSLRTGENSPLHF. The gene calls are TRBV7-2 and TRBJ1-6; 9 positions match TRBD1. Germline CDR1 reads SGHTA; CDR2 reads FQGNSA. The J segment lost 7 bases and the V segment lost 2 bases, leaving 3 bases of the junction unmatched. CDR3 length: 15 residues.

J is TRBJ2-1 and V is TRBV5-1; D might be TRBD1 (5 bases). CDR1 and CDR2 from the germline V gene are SGHRS and YFSETQ. This CDR3 has 14 residues. The V end lost 7 bases, the J end lost 0 bases, and 11 bases lay between the germline ends. In DNA, the CDR3 is TGCGCCAGCGGCAGGGCAAACTCCTACAATGAGCAGTTCTTC. It codes for CASGRANSYNEQFF.

The chain recombines TRBV6-1 with TRBJ2-7; D possibly corresponds to TRBD1 (5 bases). This CDR3 has 14 amino acids. The ends were cut back, 5 bases at V and 0 bases at J, with 11 bases in the middle. Germline V gene sequence: CDR1 MNHNS, CDR2 SASEGT. The CDR3 DNA sequence: TGTGCCAGCAGTACAGGACCCAGCTCCTACGAGCAGTACTTC. This gives the protein CASSTGPSSYEQYF.

In DNA form, the CDR3 reads TGTGCCAGCAGTGAATATAGGGCAGGGCCCAAGGGGAATGAGGAGCAGTTCTTC. Its protein is CASSEYRAGPKGNEEQFF. V is TRBV25-1 and J is TRBJ2-1; D might be TRBD1 (5 bases). From germline, CDR1 is MGHDK and CDR2 SYGVNS. The V and J ends lost 0 bases and 10 bases respectively, with 25 bases between them. The length of the CDR3 is 18 residues.

This clone was counted a single time. The chain couples TRBV11-2 to TRBJ2-7; TRBD1 matches at 7 bases. CDR3 length: 16 residues. CDR1 is SGHAT, CDR2 FQNNGV, per germline. The V segment lost 5 bases and the J segment 2 bases; nucleotides outside the gene matches: 12. As DNA, the CDR3 is TGTGCCAGCAGCCCCCGGGTCGGACAGGTGACCTACGAGCAGTACTTC. Its protein is CASSPRVGQVTYEQYF.

The chain has TRBV27 and TRBJ2-7, with D possibly being TRBD1 (6 bases). The length of the CDR3 is 14 residues. Trimming shortened V by 6 bases and J by 0 bases, and 12 bases separated the two germline ends. The germline gives CDR1 MNHEY, CDR2 SMNVEV (reference sequence). The CDR3 spells CASSSGVRSYEQYF. The CDR3 coding sequence is TGTGCCAGCAGCTCAGGGGTCCGCTCCTACGAGCAGTACTTC.

The table lists this clone with a few counts. The chain is built from TRBV6-1 and TRBJ2-1; D is perhaps TRBD2 (5 bases). CDR3 size: 15 residues. Per germline, CDR1 MNHNS and CDR2 SASEGT. V was trimmed by 3 bases and J by 7 bases, leaving 16 bases between them. For the CDR3, the DNA is TGTGCCAGCAGTGATGCGTGGGGAGTGAATAATGAGCAGTTCTTC. As protein: CASSDAWGVNNEQFF.

J is TRBJ2-1 and V is TRBV18, with 7 bases lining up with TRBD2. The germline gives CDR1 KGHSH, CDR2 LQKENI. CDR3 size: 13 residues. Trimming removed 6 bases from V and 5 bases from J; junction bases left unmatched: 4. The CDR3 loop is CASSRGVNNEQFF. In DNA, the CDR3 is TGTGCCAGCTCCCGGGGGGTTAACAATGAGCAGTTCTTC.

This sequence joins TRBV7-2 and TRBJ1-6, with a tentative D call TRBD1 (5 bases). With 6 bases removed from V and 0 bases from J, the gap between germline ends came to 18 bases. CDR1 is SGHTA and CDR2 is FQGNSA in the germline V gene. CDR3 length: 18 residues. As DNA, the CDR3 is TGTGCCAGCAGGCGGGACCCCCGGACTAGCTCCTATAATTCACCCCTCCACTTT. Protein: CASRRDPRTSSYNSPLHF.

This clone was picked up a small number of times. The CDR3 nucleotides are TGTGCCAGCAGCCTTCTTACAGGTTCTAATGAAAAACTGTTTTTT. Protein sequence: CASSLLTGSNEKLFF. The chain uses TRBV6-6 and TRBJ1-4; a weak D match, TRBD1 (5 bases). The CDR3 loop spans 15 amino acids. Germline values: CDR1 MNHNY, CDR2 SVGAGI (reference sequence). The V end lost 6 bases, the J end lost 3 bases, and 14 bases lay between the germline ends.

This chain joins TRBV12-1 and TRBJ1-5; the tabulated D call, TRBD1, remains unverified against the DNA. TRBV12-1 is a known pseudogene. The CDR3 has 17 residues. CDR3 coding DNA: TGTGCCAGCAGCCAACGACAGGGTTTGAGCAGCAATCAGCCCCAGCATTTT. This translates into CASSQRQGLSSNQPQHF.

The chain couples TRBV7-2 to TRBJ1-1; possible D gene TRBD1, 5 bases. Trimming took 5 bases from V and 4 from J, leaving 14 bases between them. Looked up from germline, CDR1 is SGHTA and CDR2 is FQGNSA. The CDR3 sequence is 14 residues long. The chain's CDR3 is CASSQGLHPTEAFF. Written as DNA, the CDR3 is TGTGCCAGCAGCCAGGGCCTCCACCCCACTGAAGCTTTCTTT.

The genes are TRBV6-1 and TRBJ1-4, with TRBD1 matching 11 bases. The CDR3 runs to 15 residues. Germline CDR1 reads MNHNS; CDR2 reads SASEGT. The ends lost 5 bases at V and 7 bases at J; junction bases unmatched: 6. In nucleotides, the CDR3 is TGTGCCAGCAGTTCACCCGGGACAGGGGGTGAAAAACTGTTTTTT. It translates to CASSSPGTGGEKLFF.

The CDR3 nucleotides are TGTGCCAGCAGCTTATGGAGCAATGAGCAGTTCTTC. This encodes CASSLWSNEQFF. The rearrangement joins TRBV7-2 to TRBJ2-1; D is unresolved. This CDR3 spans 12 amino acids. Trimming removed 2 bases from V and 6 bases from J, with 5 bases in between. Germline assignment: CDR1 SGHTA and CDR2 FQGNSA.

The chain uses TRBV10-3 and TRBJ2-2; D possibly corresponds to TRBD2 (6 bases). Per germline, CDR1 ENHRY and CDR2 SYGVKD. V lost 4 bases and J 2 bases, leaving 11 bases between the germline ends. The CDR3 consists of 15 residues. In nucleotides, the CDR3 is TGTGCCATCAGTGTCAATAGCGGTAACACCGGGGAGCTGTTTTTT. Translated, it gives CAISVNSGNTGELFF.

This clone was counted between two and nine times. The V call is TRBV11-3, the J call TRBJ2-1, with D perhaps TRBD1 (6 bases). The CDR3 contains 16 residues. Per germline, CDR1 SGHNT and CDR2 YENEEA. The V end was cut by 5 bases, the J end by 0 bases, with 14 bases between. In DNA form, the CDR3 reads TGTGCCAGCAGCGCATCAGGGGTTAGCTCCTACAATGAGCAGTTCTTC. This sequence encodes CASSASGVSSYNEQFF.

This clone was seen a few times. The chain links TRBV19 to TRBJ1-4, with TRBD1 as a possible D gene (5 bases). Trimming left V 1 base short and J 5 bases short, with 11 bases between. The CDR3 runs 15 residues. The germline gives CDR1 LNHDA, CDR2 SQIVND (reference sequence). CDR3 bases: TGTGCCAGTAGTATAGGAGGGACTGCGAATGAAAAACTGTTTTTT. Its translation is CASSIGGTANEKLFF.

The chain recombines TRBV7-2 with TRBJ2-7; D not resolved. The CDR3 consists of 15 residues. Germline V gives CDR1 SGHTA, CDR2 FQGNSA. Trimming left V 5 bases short and J 2 bases short, with 16 bases between. The CDR3 DNA reads TGTGCCAGCAGCCCCGAAGTGGGCTTAACCTACGAGCAGTACTTC. Its protein product is CASSPEVGLTYEQYF.

This sequence joins TRBV19 and TRBJ2-7, with a possible D match to TRBD2 (6 bases). CDR1 is LNHDA and CDR2 is SQIVND in the germline V gene (reference sequence). V was trimmed by 5 bases and J by 6 bases, leaving 17 bases between them. CDR3 size: 14 residues. The CDR3 DNA reads TGTGCCAGTAGTGTCGCTGGGGGGATTCTCGAGCAGTACTTC. Residues: CASSVAGGILEQYF.

CDR3 sequence reads: CASSLDTLVGGYTF. In nucleotides, the CDR3 is TGCGCCAGCAGCTTGGATACCCTCGTGGGCGGCTACACCTTC. The chain uses TRBV5-1 and TRBJ1-2; the D is unclear. The CDR3 extends over 14 amino acids. Trimming left V 0 bases short and J 8 bases short, with 14 bases between. Germline V CDR1 and CDR2: SGHRS, YFSETQ. Using reference TRBV5-1 and TRBJ1-2 for the parts outside the CDR3, the full variable domain is KAGVTQTPRYLIKTRGQQVTLSCSPISGHRSVSWYQQTPGQGLQFLFEYFSETQRNKGNFPGRFSGRQFSNSRSEMNVSTLELGDSALYLCASSLDTLVGGYTFGSGTRLTVV.

The CDR3 coding sequence is TGCGCCAGCAGCCAAGATGCGACGTTCGGGACAGTCTACAATGAGCAGTTCTTC. It is translated as CASSQDATFGTVYNEQFF. The chain has TRBV4-3 and TRBJ2-1; 7 nucleotides match TRBD1. The CDR3 spans 18 residues. The ends lost 0 bases at V and 3 bases at J; junction bases unmatched: 11. The germline V gene has CDR1 LGHNA and CDR2 YSLEER.

The V and J genes are TRBV6-5 and TRBJ2-7, with 8 bases identical to TRBD1. Germline V gene lookup returns CDR1 MNHEY and CDR2 SVGAGI. J gave up 13 bases and V 10 bases, and 6 bases lay outside the gene matches. CDR3 length: 9 amino acids. The CDR3: CAIGQGRYF. The DNA of the CDR3 is TGTGCCATCGGACAGGGCCGCTACTTC.

The chain is built from TRBV7-9 and TRBJ2-1; perhaps TRBD1 as D (6 bases). CDR3 length: 16 amino acids. V was shortened by 3 bases and J by 8 bases, with 20 bases between the two germline ends. Germline assignment: CDR1 SEHNR and CDR2 FQNEAQ (reference sequence). CDR3 protein: CASSFKDRPFRDEQFF. The DNA for the CDR3 is TGTGCCAGCAGCTTCAAAGACAGGCCCTTTAGGGATGAGCAGTTCTTC.